The 20 T cell receptor beta chains presented below share a single source sample, sequenced in a study of T-cell reconstitution after alpha-beta-depleted transplantation in children. Library preparation (for TCRbeta) was performed with unique molecular identifiers. TCRdb reprocessed the PCR reads via MiXCR and lists one record per CDR3 protein. The sample has 200,000 to 250,000 distinct CDR3 sequences, 7.5% to 9.5% seen once. Sequencing used PBMCs, mostly from graft donor cells, obtained 360 days after TCRalphabeta/CD19-depleted stem cell transplant. These receptors originate from a male patient under 10 years old who had a stem cell transplant for acute myeloid leukemia, so the T cells may come from the graft donor.

This clonotype was detected a few times. The chain is built from TRBV20-1 and TRBJ2-2; 8 bases agree with TRBD1. From germline, CDR1 is DFQATT and CDR2 SNEGSKA (reference sequence). This CDR3 has 15 amino acids. J gave up 4 bases and V 6 bases, and 10 bases lay outside the gene matches. CDR3 in amino acids: CSAKQGAQVTGELFF. DNA for the CDR3: TGCAGTGCAAAGCAGGGGGCGCAGGTCACCGGGGAGCTGTTTTTT.

There are a few counts of this clonotype. The V and J genes are TRBV29-1 and TRBJ2-7; 7 bases map to TRBD2. J was trimmed by 0 bases and V by 6 bases; bases with no gene match: 11. The CDR3 runs to 15 residues. Germline assignment: CDR1 SQVTM and CDR2 ANQGSEA. CDR3 in amino acids: CSVTGTTSSSYEQYF. CDR3 DNA sequence: TGCAGCGTCACCGGGACTACATCAAGCTCCTACGAGCAGTACTTC.

This clonotype was found a few times. This sequence joins TRBV29-1 and TRBJ1-2; D is possibly TRBD1 (5 bases). V was shortened by 5 bases and J by 4 bases, with 11 bases between the two germline ends. The CDR3 is 12 residues long. Germline CDR1 and CDR2: SQVTM and ANQGSEA. As DNA, the CDR3 is TGCAGCGTTCTGTACAGGACCTATGGCTACACCTTC. Amino acids: CSVLYRTYGYTF.

The sample holds a few counts of this clonotype. The CDR3, as DNA: TGTGCCATCAGTGGACGGAAAGATCAGCCCCAGCATTTT. Its protein is CAISGRKDQPQHF. V and J are TRBV10-3 and TRBJ1-5; no reliable D call. Trimming took off 4 bases at V and 5 bases at J, with 9 bases between the two ends. The CDR3 spans 13 residues. Germline loops: CDR1 ENHRY, CDR2 SYGVKD.

This clonotype was seen a handful of times. V and J are TRBV15 and TRBJ2-7; 8 nucleotides match TRBD2. Germline trimming cut 0 bases from V and 4 bases from J; bases unmatched to any gene: 2. This CDR3 has 14 residues. Looked up from germline, CDR1 is LNHNV and CDR2 is YYDKDF (reference sequence). The CDR3 DNA reads TGTGCCACCAGCAGAGATAGCGGGGAATACGAGCAGTACTTC. Translated: CATSRDSGEYEQYF.

CDR3 loop: CASSFSGEVTDTQYF. CDR3 nucleotide sequence: TGTGCCAGCAGTTTCTCGGGGGAGGTTACAGATACGCAGTATTTT. V is TRBV11-1 and J is TRBJ2-3, with D maybe TRBD2 (6 bases). Trimming took off 6 bases at V and 3 bases at J, with 16 bases between the two ends. Germline-derived CDR1 and CDR2 are SGHAT and FQDESV (reference sequence). There are 15 residues in the CDR3.

At least ten counts were recorded for this clonotype. This sequence joins TRBV7-9 and TRBJ1-2, with unresolved D. There are 14 residues in the CDR3. From germline, CDR1 is SEHNR and CDR2 FQNEAQ (reference sequence). V lost 0 bases and J lost 6, with 11 bases in between. This CDR3 reads CASSLALLGHGYTF. The DNA of the CDR3 is TGTGCCAGCAGCTTAGCTTTGCTTGGGCATGGCTACACCTTC.

This chain uses TRBV7-9 with TRBJ2-7; TRBD2 aligns across 8 bases. The CDR3 is 17 residues long. V lost 2 bases to trimming and J lost 0 bases; unmatched junction nucleotides: 9. The germline CDR1 and CDR2 sequences are SEHNR and FQNEAQ (reference sequence). CDR3 loop: CASSLRPQRGTSYEQYV. CDR3 nucleotide sequence: TGTGCCAGCAGCTTACGGCCCCAGCGGGGGACCTCCTACGAGCAGTACGTC.

This clonotype was seen at least ten times. The V gene is TRBV12-3 or TRBV12-4, the J gene TRBJ2-3; D is unresolved. The CDR3 is made up of 17 amino acids. V shed 4 bases and J shed 2 bases, with 19 bases lying between them. The CDR3 protein is CASSSEVKGRFTDTQYF. CDR3 DNA: TGTGCCAGCAGTTCGGAAGTAAAGGGTCGTTTCACAGATACGCAGTATTTT.

This clonotype has at least ten counts. The chain employs TRBV5-1 and TRBJ2-1, with D possibly TRBD1 on 5 matching bases. The CDR3 covers 17 residues. Germline V gives CDR1 SGHRS, CDR2 YFSETQ. Trimming left V 0 bases short and J 0 bases short, with 13 bases between. CDR3 region: CASSLAQGFSSYNEQFF. Written as DNA, the CDR3 is TGCGCCAGCAGCTTGGCCCAGGGATTTAGCTCCTACAATGAGCAGTTCTTC.

This clonotype was observed many times. The chain uses TRBV5-1 and TRBJ2-3; 7 nucleotides align to TRBD2. The CDR3 length is 15 residues. V was pared by 0 bases and J by 3 bases, with 4 bases of the junction left unmatched. CDR1 is SGHRS, CDR2 YFSETQ, per germline. The DNA for the CDR3 is TGCGCCAGCAGCTTGGCCGGGCGGGGGACAGATACGCAGTATTTT. Its protein product is CASSLAGRGTDTQYF.

The chain employs TRBV7-8 and TRBJ1-2, with a possible D match to TRBD1 (6 bases). Germline CDR1 SGHVS, CDR2 FQNEAQ. The ends were cut back, 2 bases at V and 5 bases at J, with 21 bases in the middle. CDR3 size: 17 residues. This chain's CDR3 is CASSLNRRGAGVYGYTF. DNA for the CDR3: TGTGCCAGCAGCTTAAACCGTCGTGGGGCAGGGGTTTATGGCTACACCTTC.

The rearrangement joins TRBV11-2 to TRBJ2-7; tentative D call: TRBD1 (6 bases). The CDR3 totals 15 residues. The germline V gene encodes CDR1 SGHAT and CDR2 FQNNGV. V shed 4 bases and J shed 2 bases, with 15 bases lying between them. The CDR3 DNA sequence: TGTGCCAGCAGCTACCTACAGGGTGGACCCTACGAGCAGTACGTC. Translated, it gives CASSYLQGGPYEQYV.

This clonotype was seen many times. The V call is TRBV5-1, the J call TRBJ1-1; D is unclear. V dropped 2 bases and J dropped 5 bases, with 10 bases sitting between them. Germline V gives CDR1 SGHRS, CDR2 YFSETQ. The CDR3 runs to 13 residues. CDR3: CASSFWRLTEAFF. The DNA of the CDR3 is TGCGCCAGCAGCTTTTGGCGGCTTACTGAAGCTTTCTTT.

Many counts were recorded for this clonotype. The chain carries TRBV4-2 and TRBJ2-2; the D is unclear. CDR3 length equals 16 residues. V gave up 0 bases and J gave up 3 bases, with 11 bases separating them. Germline CDR1 reads LGHNA; CDR2 reads YNFKEQ. CDR3 in amino acids: CASSQDPTYHTGELFF. DNA for the CDR3: TGTGCCAGCAGCCAAGATCCAACGTACCACACCGGGGAGCTGTTTTTT.

This clonotype was observed at least ten times. The rearrangement uses TRBV6-6 and TRBJ2-3, with D hard to call. This CDR3 is built from 13 residues. Trimming took off 0 bases at V and 6 bases at J, with 7 bases between the two ends. Germline CDR1 is MNHNY and CDR2 is SVGAGI (reference sequence). CDR3 sequence reads: CASSYSIGDTQYF. CDR3 in DNA: TGTGCCAGCAGTTACTCGATTGGGGATACGCAGTATTTT.

CDR3 coding DNA: TGTGCCAGCAGCTTAGGCCTGGGGGGAAACACCATATATTTT. It translates to CASSLGLGGNTIYF. The chain is built from TRBV7-8 and TRBJ1-3; D gene ambiguous. Germline-derived CDR1 and CDR2 are SGHVS and FQNEAQ. Trimming removed 1 base at V and 4 bases at J, with 8 bases between. The CDR3 totals 14 residues.

This clonotype turned up a few times. The V call is TRBV10-3, the J call TRBJ2-2; no firm D call. V was shortened by 0 bases and J by 5 bases, with 4 bases between the two germline ends. Germline loops: CDR1 ENHRY, CDR2 SYGVKD. The CDR3 consists of 13 residues. The DNA for the CDR3 is TGTGCCATCAGTGAGTCGTGGACCGGGGAGCTGTTTTTT. Its translation: CAISESWTGELFF.

The chain links TRBV19 to TRBJ1-5; D remains unclear. Per the germline V gene, CDR1 is LNHDA and CDR2 is SQIVND (reference sequence). The CDR3 covers 13 residues. The germline V and J ends were trimmed by 7 bases and 0 bases, with 7 bases remaining between them. In nucleotides, the CDR3 is TGTGCCAGTACTTCAGATAGCAATCAGCCCCAGCATTTT. The encoded protein is CASTSDSNQPQHF. The whole variable domain, remainder taken from reference TRBV19 and TRBJ1-5, is DGGITQSPKYLFRKEGQNVTLSCEQNLNHDAMYWYRQDPGQGLRLIYYSQIVNDFQKGDIAEGYSVSREKKESFPLTVTSAQKNPTAFYLCASTSDSNQPQHFGDGTRLSIL.

This clonotype occurred a few times. V gene TRBV6-5 combines with J gene TRBJ2-7, with D perhaps matching TRBD1 (6 bases). Germline-derived CDR1 and CDR2 are MNHEY and SVGAGI. The CDR3 is 14 amino acids. The V gene lost 2 bases and the J gene lost 3 bases, with 11 bases spanning the gap. The CDR3 DNA reads as TGTGCCAGCAGTTACGTTCAGACAGGCTACGAGCAGTACGTC. Translating it yields CASSYVQTGYEQYV.